The sequence of this TCR beta chain was determined in a study of cytomegalovirus exposure and HLA in healthy donors. In the study overall: Prior work identified 95 million to 120 million unique TCR beta sequences in around 170 million T cells. In terms of ancestry, the Caucasian-associated cluster contained around four fifths of the approximately 400 genotyped donors.

Researchers ran the PCR with 60 Vbeta and 13 Jbeta primers. This table comes from immunoSEQ multiplex PCR, and its TCRdb copy is limited to in-frame clones, with some not included. This sample yields under 150,000 clones, of which approximately 68% are seen a single time; about 4.5% belongs to the top ten. J lost 0 bases, V lost 7 bases, and 6 bases had no gene match. CDR1 and CDR2 (germline): SQVTM, ANQGSEA. This CDR3 comprises 13 residues. This clone has more than one count but fewer than ten. The antigen is unknown. Study-wide findings and caveats: A later analysis found TCR association rates differed by HLA locus, highest for DRB1 and lowest for HLA-C. Cytomegalovirus association was assigned to about 150 TCR beta chains.

The sequenced material came from PBMCs. This sequence joins TRBV29-1 and TRBJ2-7; 7 bases fit TRBD1. The TCR sequence derives from a man aged 60 to 69 in good health and CMV-seronegative. The CDR3 DNA reads TGCAGCGCTCAAGACAGGGACTCCTACGAGCAGTACTTC. It specifies CSAQDRDSYEQYF.